This passage covers 18 T cell receptor beta chains from one sample sequenced in a study of identical twins. TCRdb passed the 5' RACE reads through MiXCR, listing each CDR3 protein once. The sample includes roughly 1.6 million distinct CDR3 sequences, roughly 35% seen only once; the top ten take about 0.25%. The sequenced sample consisted of cord blood. All receptors derive from a newborn girl in good health.

V and J are TRBV2 and TRBJ1-5, with TRBD1 identical over 9 bases. With V trimmed by 6 bases and J by 6 bases, 6 bases remained unmatched. Germline CDR1 and CDR2: SNHLY and FYNNEI. The CDR3 runs 14 residues. This CDR3 reads CASRRDRDGQPQHF. The CDR3 DNA is TGTGCCAGCAGGAGGGACAGGGACGGTCAGCCCCAGCATTTT.

The sample holds a few counts of this clonotype. V usage is TRBV5-1 and J usage is TRBJ2-1, with TRBD2 identical over 10 bases. Germline CDR1 SGHRS, CDR2 YFSETQ. With V trimmed by 5 bases and J by 2 bases, 7 bases remained unmatched. This CDR3 region has 16 residues. CDR3 loop: CASRLGLAATYNEQFF. The CDR3, as DNA: TGCGCCAGCAGACTCGGACTAGCGGCTACCTACAATGAGCAGTTCTTC.

The chain combines TRBV9 with TRBJ1-1, with unresolved D. The CDR3 loop spans 11 amino acids. From germline, CDR1 is SGDLS and CDR2 YYNGEE. Between the trimmed V and J ends, which lost 8 bases and 6 bases, there was a span of 11 bases. This CDR3 is CASRNEAEAFF. The CDR3 DNA is TGTGCCAGTCGGAATGAGGCTGAAGCTTTCTTT.

This chain joins TRBV2 and TRBJ2-5; tentatively, D is TRBD1 (6 bases). The CDR3 spans 15 residues. Between the trimmed V and J ends, which lost 3 bases and 3 bases, there was a span of 14 bases. The germline V gene encodes CDR1 SNHLY and CDR2 FYNNEI. For the CDR3, the DNA is TGTGCCAGCAGTGACCAGGGGATAGTCGAAGAGACCCAGTACTTC. Its translation is CASSDQGIVEETQYF.

With regard to this clonotype: A much larger clone differs by one base, so this may be a read error. The chain uses TRBV29-1 and TRBJ2-3; perhaps TRBD2 as D (6 bases). Per the germline V gene, CDR1 is SQVTM and CDR2 is ANQGSEA. The CDR3 extends over 16 amino acids. CDR3: CSVEESRGTETDSQYF. DNA for the CDR3: TGCAGCGTTGAAGAATCGCGGGGCACCGAAACAGATTCGCAGTATTTT.

The rearrangement links TRBV29-1 to TRBJ1-2; D unclear. Germline CDR1 and CDR2: SQVTM and ANQGSEA. The CDR3 is made up of 13 amino acids. V lost 4 bases to trimming and J lost 2 bases, with 11 bases between them. CDR3 sequence reads: CSVVAEANYGYTF. As DNA, the CDR3 is TGCAGCGTTGTGGCAGAGGCGAACTATGGCTACACCTTC.

V and J are TRBV20-1 and TRBJ2-3, with D perhaps TRBD2 (5 bases). Germline values: CDR1 DFQATT, CDR2 SNEGSKA (reference sequence). Trimming removed 3 bases at V and 5 bases at J, with 15 bases between. This CDR3 is 14 amino acids long. CDR3 DNA: TGCAGTGCTAGGTACACACTTGCGGGAGATACGCAGTATTTT. Translated, it gives CSARYTLAGDTQYF.

The genes are TRBV6-1 and TRBJ1-5; possible D gene TRBD1, 5 bases. The CDR3 contains 13 residues. Germline V gene lookup returns CDR1 MNHNS and CDR2 SASEGT. Trimming cost V 1 base and J 6 bases, with 7 bases left between them. The CDR3 nucleotides are TGTGCCAGCAGTGAAGGGGGCGTTCAGCCCCAGCATTTT. It yields the protein CASSEGGVQPQHF.

The chain employs TRBV3-1 and TRBJ1-1; D gene uncertain. Trimming took 1 base from V and 10 from J, leaving 10 bases between them. Germline-derived CDR1 and CDR2 are LGHDT and YNNKEL (reference sequence). This CDR3 region has 12 residues. CDR3 region: CASSQGLWGAFF. The CDR3 region has the DNA TGTGCCAGCAGCCAAGGTCTTTGGGGAGCTTTCTTT.

About this clonotype itself: At one of its ends the junction is not consistent with the germline gene, which may arise from a read error. The V gene is TRBV6-1, the J gene TRBJ1-6; TRBD1 might be the D (5 bases). Germline CDR1 reads MNHNS; CDR2 reads SASEGT. The CDR3 consists of 21 residues. The CDR3 spells CASSQVAGLFGGSPGNSPPHF. The CDR3 bases are TGTGCCAGCAGCCAGGTGGCAGGGCTTTTCGGTGGTTCCCCGGGAAATTCACCCCCCCACTTT.

The chain recombines TRBV7-9 with TRBJ2-7; 8 bases align to TRBD2. V trimming: 5 bases; J trimming: 4 bases; junction bases outside the gene matches: 4. Germline CDR1 is SEHNR and CDR2 is FQNEAQ (reference sequence). The CDR3 is 13 residues long. The CDR3 loop reads CASSTGLDYEQYF. The CDR3 region has the DNA TGTGCCAGCAGCACGGGACTAGATTACGAGCAGTACTTC.

About this clonotype: Being one base from a much bigger clone, this may be a read error. This chain uses TRBV24-1 with TRBJ2-1; D unclear. The J call may be faulty, since TRBJ2-7 better matches the DNA end. Germline V gene data show CDR1 as KGHDR and CDR2 as SFDVKD. The CDR3 has 15 residues. CDR3 DNA: TGTGCCACCAGTCCTCGACGGAGCTCCTACAATGAGCAGTACTTC. This sequence encodes CATSPRRSSYNEQYF.

CDR3 bases: TGTGCCAGCAGAGGGCAGGGGAAAGGGAACGAGCAGTACTTC. Protein product: CASRGQGKGNEQYF. The rearrangement uses TRBV6-2 or TRBV6-3 and TRBJ2-7, with a tentative D call TRBD1 (6 bases). The CDR3 has 14 residues. V dropped 6 bases and J dropped 5 bases, with 17 bases sitting between them. Germline CDR1 is MNHEY and CDR2 is SVGEGT.

V gene TRBV29-1 combines with J gene TRBJ1-2; TRBD1 might be the D (6 bases). Germline CDR1 and CDR2: SQVTM and ANQGSEA. The V gene lost 3 bases and the J gene lost 4 bases, with 12 bases spanning the gap. The CDR3 has 13 residues. CDR3 nucleotide sequence: TGCAGCGTTGAGGCCCAGGGGTCCTATGGCTACACCTTC. Encoded protein: CSVEAQGSYGYTF.

This clonotype was detected only a few times. The CDR3 here is CASSLKGGRDTEAFF. The DNA for the CDR3 is TGTGCCAGCAGTTTAAAAGGAGGGAGGGACACTGAAGCTTTCTTT. V and J are TRBV12-3 or TRBV12-4 and TRBJ1-1; no firm D call. There are 15 residues in the CDR3. V lost 2 bases to trimming and J lost 3 bases, with 13 bases between them.

This clonotype came up a few times. The chain has TRBV11-2 and TRBJ2-1; possible D gene TRBD2, 5 bases. The germline V and J ends were trimmed by 1 base and 9 bases, with 13 bases remaining between them. The CDR3 extends over 14 amino acids. The germline gives CDR1 SGHAT, CDR2 FQNNGV. The CDR3, as DNA: TGTGCCAGCAGCTTAGCCCAGCGGCAAGGTGAGCAGTTCTTC. Translating it yields CASSLAQRQGEQFF.

This clonotype has at least ten counts. The junction departs from the called germline gene at one end, perhaps through a read error. The chain recombines TRBV4-1 with TRBJ2-3; D is ambiguous. Germline lookup yields CDR1 MGHRA and CDR2 YSYEKL. CDR3 length: 13 amino acids. This chain's CDR3 is CASSQAHTDTQYF. DNA of the CDR3: TGTGCCAGCAGCCAGGCTCACACAGATACGCAGTATTTT.

This chain uses TRBV5-1 with TRBJ2-2; TRBD2 aligns across 11 bases. The junction had 1 base not matched to a gene; V was cut back by 4 bases and J by 2 bases. This CDR3 has 15 amino acids. Germline V gives CDR1 SGHRS, CDR2 YFSETQ. CDR3 DNA sequence: TGCGCCAGCAGCACTAGCGGGGGTAACACCGGGGAGCTGTTTTTT. Protein: CASSTSGGNTGELFF.